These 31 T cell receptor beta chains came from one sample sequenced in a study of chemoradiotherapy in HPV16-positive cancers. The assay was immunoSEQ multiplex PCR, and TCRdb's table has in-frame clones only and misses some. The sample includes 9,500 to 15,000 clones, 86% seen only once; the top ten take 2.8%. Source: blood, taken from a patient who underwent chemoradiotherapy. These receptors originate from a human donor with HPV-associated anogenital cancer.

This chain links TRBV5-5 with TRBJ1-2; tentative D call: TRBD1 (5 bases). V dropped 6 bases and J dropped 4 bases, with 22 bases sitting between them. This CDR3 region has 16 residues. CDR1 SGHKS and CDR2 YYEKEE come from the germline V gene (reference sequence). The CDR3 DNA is TGTGCCAGCACCATAAAGACAGAGATCGGGGTCTATGGCTACACCTTC. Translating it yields CASTIKTEIGVYGYTF.

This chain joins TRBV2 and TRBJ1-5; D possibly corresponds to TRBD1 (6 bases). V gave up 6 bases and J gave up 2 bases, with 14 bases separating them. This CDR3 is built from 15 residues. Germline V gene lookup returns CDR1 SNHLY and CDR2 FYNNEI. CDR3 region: CASSLGGAGNQPQHF. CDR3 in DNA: TGTGCCAGCAGCCTCGGGGGGGCGGGCAATCAGCCCCAGCATTTT.

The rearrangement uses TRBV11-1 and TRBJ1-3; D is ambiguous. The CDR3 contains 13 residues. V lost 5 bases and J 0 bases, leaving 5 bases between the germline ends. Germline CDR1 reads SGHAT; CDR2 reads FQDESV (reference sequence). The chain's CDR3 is CASSPNSGNTIYF. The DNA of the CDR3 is TGTGCCAGCAGCCCGAACTCTGGAAACACCATATATTTT.

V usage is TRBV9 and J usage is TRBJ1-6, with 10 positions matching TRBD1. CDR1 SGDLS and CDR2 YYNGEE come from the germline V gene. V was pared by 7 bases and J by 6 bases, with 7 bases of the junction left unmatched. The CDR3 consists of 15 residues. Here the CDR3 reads CASGRGTGVNSPLHF. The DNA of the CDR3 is TGTGCCAGCGGGAGGGGGACAGGGGTTAATTCACCCCTCCACTTT.

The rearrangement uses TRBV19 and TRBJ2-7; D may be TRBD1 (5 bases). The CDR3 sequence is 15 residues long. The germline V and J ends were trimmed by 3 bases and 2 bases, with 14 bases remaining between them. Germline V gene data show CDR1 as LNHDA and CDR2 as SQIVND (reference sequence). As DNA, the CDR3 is TGTGCCAGTAGTATCGTCGGCCAGGGCCCCTACGAGCAGTACTTC. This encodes CASSIVGQGPYEQYF. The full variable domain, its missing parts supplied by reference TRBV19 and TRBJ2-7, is DGGITQSPKYLFRKEGQNVTLSCEQNLNHDAMYWYRQDPGQGLRLIYYSQIVNDFQKGDIAEGYSVSREKKESFPLTVTSAQKNPTAFYLCASSIVGQGPYEQYFGPGTRLTVT.

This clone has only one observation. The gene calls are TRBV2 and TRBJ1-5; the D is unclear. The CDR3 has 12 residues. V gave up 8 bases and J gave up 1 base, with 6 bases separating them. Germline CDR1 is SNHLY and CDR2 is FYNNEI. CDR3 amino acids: CASQNSNQPQHF. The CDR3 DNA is TGTGCCAGCCAAAACAGCAATCAGCCCCAGCATTTT.

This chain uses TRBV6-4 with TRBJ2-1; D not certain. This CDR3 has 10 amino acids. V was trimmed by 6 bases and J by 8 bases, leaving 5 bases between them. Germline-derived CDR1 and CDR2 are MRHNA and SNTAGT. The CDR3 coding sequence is TGTGCCAGCAGATGGGATGAGCAGTTCTTC. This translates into CASRWDEQFF.

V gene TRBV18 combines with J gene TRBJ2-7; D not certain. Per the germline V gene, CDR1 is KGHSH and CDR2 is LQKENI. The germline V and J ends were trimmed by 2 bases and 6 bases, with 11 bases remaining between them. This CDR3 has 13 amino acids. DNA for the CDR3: TGTGCCAGCTCACCAGGATCAGGACCCGAGCAGTACTTC. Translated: CASSPGSGPEQYF.

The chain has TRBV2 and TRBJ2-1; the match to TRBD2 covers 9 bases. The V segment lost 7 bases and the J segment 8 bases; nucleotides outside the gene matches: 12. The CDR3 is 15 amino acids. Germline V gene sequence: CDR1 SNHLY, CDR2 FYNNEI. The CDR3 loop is CASTERSGGNDEQFF. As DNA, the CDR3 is TGTGCCAGCACCGAGCGTAGCGGGGGTAACGATGAGCAGTTCTTC. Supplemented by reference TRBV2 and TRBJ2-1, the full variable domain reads EPEVTQTPSHQVTQMGQEVILRCVPISNHLYFYWYRQILGQKVEFLVSFYNNEISEKSEIFDDQFSVERPDGSNFTLKIRSTKLEDSAMYFCASTERSGGNDEQFFGPGTRLTVL.

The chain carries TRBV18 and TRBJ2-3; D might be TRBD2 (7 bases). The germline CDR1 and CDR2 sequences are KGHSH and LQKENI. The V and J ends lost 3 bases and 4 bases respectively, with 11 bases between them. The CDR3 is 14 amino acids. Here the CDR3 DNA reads TGTGCCAGCTCACCTGAGGGGGGGTCAGATACGCAGTATTTT. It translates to CASSPEGGSDTQYF. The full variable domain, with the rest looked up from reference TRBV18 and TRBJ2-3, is NAGVMQNPRHLVRRRGQEARLRCSPMKGHSHVYWYRQLPEEGLKFMVYLQKENIIDESGMPKERFSAEFPKEGPSILRIQQVVRGDSAAYFCASSPEGGSDTQYFGPGTRLTVL.

CDR3 protein: CAWSPTRMPSSYNSPLHF. Here the CDR3 DNA reads TGTGCCTGGAGTCCAACGAGGATGCCGTCCTCCTATAATTCACCCCTCCACTTT. V gene TRBV30 combines with J gene TRBJ1-6; D not resolved. The CDR3 sequence is 18 residues long. Trimming removed 2 bases at V and 0 bases at J, with 17 bases between. Germline CDR1 and CDR2: GTSNPN and SVGIG (reference sequence).

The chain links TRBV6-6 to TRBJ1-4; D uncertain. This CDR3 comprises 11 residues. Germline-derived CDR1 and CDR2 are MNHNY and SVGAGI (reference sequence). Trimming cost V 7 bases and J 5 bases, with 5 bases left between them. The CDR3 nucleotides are TGTGCCAGCATTCAAAATGAAAAACTGTTTTTT. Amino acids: CASIQNEKLFF.

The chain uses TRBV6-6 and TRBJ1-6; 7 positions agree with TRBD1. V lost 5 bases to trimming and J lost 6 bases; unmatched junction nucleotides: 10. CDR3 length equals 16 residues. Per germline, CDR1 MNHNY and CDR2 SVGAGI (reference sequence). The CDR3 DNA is TGTGCCAGCAGTCCAAAAAAGGGACAGATTAATTCACCCCTCCACTTT. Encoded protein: CASSPKKGQINSPLHF.

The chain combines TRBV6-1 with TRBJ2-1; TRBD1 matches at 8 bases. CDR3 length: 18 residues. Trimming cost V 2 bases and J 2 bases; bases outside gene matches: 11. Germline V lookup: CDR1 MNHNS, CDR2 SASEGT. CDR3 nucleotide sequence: TGTGCCAGCAGTGAAAGGACAGGGTTAGGACAAGCCTACAATGAGCAGTTCTTC. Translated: CASSERTGLGQAYNEQFF.

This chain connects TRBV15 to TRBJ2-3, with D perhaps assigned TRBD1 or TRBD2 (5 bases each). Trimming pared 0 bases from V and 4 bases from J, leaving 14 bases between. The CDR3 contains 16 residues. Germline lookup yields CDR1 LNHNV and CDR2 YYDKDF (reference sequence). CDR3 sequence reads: CATSRDVRGWADTQYF. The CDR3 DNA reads TGTGCCACCAGCAGAGATGTGAGGGGATGGGCAGATACGCAGTATTTT.

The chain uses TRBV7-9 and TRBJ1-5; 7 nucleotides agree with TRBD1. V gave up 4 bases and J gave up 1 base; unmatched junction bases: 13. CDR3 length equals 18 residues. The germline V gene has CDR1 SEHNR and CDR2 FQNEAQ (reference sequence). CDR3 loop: CASSSDTGGTVSNQPQHF. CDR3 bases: TGTGCCAGCAGCTCCGACACCGGGGGGACAGTAAGCAATCAGCCCCAGCATTTT.

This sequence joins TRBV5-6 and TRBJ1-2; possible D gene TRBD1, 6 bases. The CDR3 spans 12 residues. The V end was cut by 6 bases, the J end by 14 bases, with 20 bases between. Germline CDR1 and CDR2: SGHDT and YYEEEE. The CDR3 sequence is CASTLRPQGPTF. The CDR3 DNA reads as TGTGCCAGCACCTTAAGGCCACAGGGACCAACCTTC.

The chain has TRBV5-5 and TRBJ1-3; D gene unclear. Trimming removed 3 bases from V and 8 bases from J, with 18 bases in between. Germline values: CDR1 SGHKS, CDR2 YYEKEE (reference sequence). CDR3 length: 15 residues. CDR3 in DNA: TGTGCCAGCAGCTACTCCCCCCGGGTCGGGGACACCATATATTTT. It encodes CASSYSPRVGDTIYF.

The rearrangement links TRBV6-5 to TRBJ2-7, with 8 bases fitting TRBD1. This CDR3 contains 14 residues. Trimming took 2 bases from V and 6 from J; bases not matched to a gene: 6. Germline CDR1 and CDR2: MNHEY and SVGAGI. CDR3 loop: CASSYPGQAGEQYF. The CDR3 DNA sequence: TGTGCCAGCAGTTACCCGGGACAGGCAGGCGAGCAGTACTTC.

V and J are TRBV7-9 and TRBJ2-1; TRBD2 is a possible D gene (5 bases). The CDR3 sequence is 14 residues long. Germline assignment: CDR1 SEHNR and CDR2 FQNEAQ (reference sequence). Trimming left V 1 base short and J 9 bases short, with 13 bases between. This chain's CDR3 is CASSLGQLEGEQFF. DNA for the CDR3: TGTGCCAGCAGCTTAGGACAACTTGAGGGTGAGCAGTTCTTC.

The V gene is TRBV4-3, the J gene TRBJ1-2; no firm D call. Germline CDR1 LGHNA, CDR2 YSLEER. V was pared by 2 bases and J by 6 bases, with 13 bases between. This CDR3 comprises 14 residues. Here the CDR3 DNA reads TGCGCCAGCAGCCAATCTGTACGGACGCATGGCTACACCTTC. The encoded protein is CASSQSVRTHGYTF.

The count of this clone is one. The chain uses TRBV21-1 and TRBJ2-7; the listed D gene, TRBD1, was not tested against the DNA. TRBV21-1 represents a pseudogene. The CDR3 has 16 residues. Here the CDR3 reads CASSKLLRDRGYEQYF. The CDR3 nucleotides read TGTGCCAGCAGCAAACTCCTCCGGGACAGGGGGTACGAGCAGTACTTC.

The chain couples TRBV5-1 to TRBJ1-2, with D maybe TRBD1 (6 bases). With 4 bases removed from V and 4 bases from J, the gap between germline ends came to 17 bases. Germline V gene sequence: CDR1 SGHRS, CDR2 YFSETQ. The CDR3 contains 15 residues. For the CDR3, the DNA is TGCGCCAGCAGCCGGGACGGCCAGGGGTCCTATGGCTACACCTTC. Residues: CASSRDGQGSYGYTF.

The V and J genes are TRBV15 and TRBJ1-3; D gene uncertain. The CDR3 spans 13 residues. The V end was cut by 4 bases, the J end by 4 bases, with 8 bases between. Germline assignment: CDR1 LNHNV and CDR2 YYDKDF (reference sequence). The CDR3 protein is CATSTVIGNTIYF. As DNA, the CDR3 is TGTGCCACCAGCACGGTGATAGGAAACACCATATATTTT.

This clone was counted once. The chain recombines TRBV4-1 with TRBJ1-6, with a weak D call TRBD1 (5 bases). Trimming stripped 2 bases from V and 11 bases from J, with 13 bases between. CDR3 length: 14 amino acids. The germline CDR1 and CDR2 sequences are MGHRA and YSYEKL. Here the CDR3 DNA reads TGCGCCAGCAGCCAAAGGACAATTGAACCACCCCTCCACTTT. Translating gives CASSQRTIEPPLHF.

This CDR3 reads CAWALTGSEKLFF. In nucleotides, the CDR3 is TGTGCCTGGGCCCTTACAGGGTCTGAAAAACTGTTTTTT. This chain links TRBV30 with TRBJ1-4, with a weak D call TRBD1 (6 bases). The CDR3 runs 13 residues. Germline V CDR1 and CDR2: GTSNPN, SVGIG (reference sequence). The V and J ends lost 5 bases and 7 bases respectively, with 14 bases between them.

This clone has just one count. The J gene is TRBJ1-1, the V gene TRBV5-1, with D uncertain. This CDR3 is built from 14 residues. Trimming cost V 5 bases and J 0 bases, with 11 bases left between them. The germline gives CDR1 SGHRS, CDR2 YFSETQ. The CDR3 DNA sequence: TGCGCCAGCAGACTGGCGGGAATGAACACTGAAGCTTTCTTT. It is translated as CASRLAGMNTEAFF.

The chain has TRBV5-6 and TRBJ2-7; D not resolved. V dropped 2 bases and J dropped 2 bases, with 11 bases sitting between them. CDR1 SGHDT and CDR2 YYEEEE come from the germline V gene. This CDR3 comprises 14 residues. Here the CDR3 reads CASSFVENAYEQYF. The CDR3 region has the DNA TGTGCCAGCAGCTTCGTCGAGAATGCCTACGAGCAGTACTTC.

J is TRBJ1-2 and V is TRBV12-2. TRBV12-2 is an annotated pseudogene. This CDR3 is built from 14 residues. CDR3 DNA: TGTGCAAGTCGCTTAGGTTCATACTACTATGGCTACACCTTC. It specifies CASRLGSYYYGYTF.

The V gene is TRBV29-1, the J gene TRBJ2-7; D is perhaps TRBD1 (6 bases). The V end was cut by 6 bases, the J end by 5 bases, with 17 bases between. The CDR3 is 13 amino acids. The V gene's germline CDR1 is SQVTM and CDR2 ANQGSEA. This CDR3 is CSVDEGTPHEQYF. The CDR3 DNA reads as TGCAGCGTAGATGAAGGGACACCCCACGAGCAGTACTTC.

DNA of the CDR3: TGTGCCTGGAGTGCCTGGGGGGGGTTGAACACTGAAGCTTTCTTT. Residues: CAWSAWGGLNTEAFF. V and J are TRBV30 and TRBJ1-1; perhaps TRBD1 as D (5 bases). V lost 1 base and J lost 0, with 12 bases in between. Germline V gene sequence: CDR1 GTSNPN, CDR2 SVGIG (reference sequence). This CDR3 has 15 residues.